This entry concerns a single T cell receptor (beta chain). Its antigen is unknown. Time point specified: newly diagnosed GD, antithyroid drugs for less than 3 months. The TCR library was made from RNA that had been extracted from PBMCs in TRIzol. These data are taken from a study of regulatory T cells in long-lasting Graves disease. The CDR3 length is 14 residues. In germline, CDR1 is WSHSY, CDR2 SAAADI. Trimming stripped 4 bases from V and 7 bases from J, with 17 bases between. Overall study findings and caveats: Whereas approximately 950 public clonotypes were shared by new patients, persistent patients shared more, at 2,500 to 3,500.

To make TCR beta libraries, researchers used iRepertoire HTBI primers and Arm-PCR of CDR3 regions. TCRdb re-analysed the multiplex PCR reads in MiXCR, keeping a single row per CDR3 protein. The sample yields 400,000 to 450,000 distinct CDR3 sequences, less than 20% seen once. These data were also filed under a second study, of T cells in Graves' hyperthyroidism and ophthalmopathy. That work states: The TCR CDR3 first-round RT-PCR relied on the HTBI primer set. Stable hyperthyroidism and ophthalmopathy were separated using 13 V-J signatures.

The clonotype originates from a woman aged 25-40 years with Graves disease. The material sequenced was peripheral blood mononuclear cells (PBMCs), taken at new diagnosis, from a patient treated with antithyroid drugs. V is TRBV10-2 and J is TRBJ2-7; possibly TRBD1 for D (6 bases). CDR3 DNA sequence: TGCGCCAGCAGTGCCAGAGGACAGATGCGAGAGCAGTACTTC. Amino acids: CASSARGQMREQYF.